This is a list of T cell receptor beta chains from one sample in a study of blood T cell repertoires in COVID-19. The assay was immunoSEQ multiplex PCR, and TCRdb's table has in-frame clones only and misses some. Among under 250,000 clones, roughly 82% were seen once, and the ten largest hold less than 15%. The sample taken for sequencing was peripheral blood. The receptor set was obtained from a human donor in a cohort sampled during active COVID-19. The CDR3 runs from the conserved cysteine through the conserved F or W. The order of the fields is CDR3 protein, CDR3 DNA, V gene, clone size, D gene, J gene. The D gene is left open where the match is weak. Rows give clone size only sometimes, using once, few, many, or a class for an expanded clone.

CDR3: CAWSAPGLAGRNEQFF
DNA: TGTGCCTGGAGTGCCCCGGGACTAGCGGGACGCAATGAGCAGTTCTTC
V: TRBV30
size: .
D: TRBD2
J: TRBJ2-1

CDR3: CASSHPGQGAGELFF
DNA: TGTGCCAGCAGCCACCCGGGACAGGGGGCCGGGGAGCTGTTTTTT
V: TRBV11-3
size: .
D: TRBD1
J: TRBJ2-2

CDR3: CASSLSGRNTGELFF
DNA: TGCGCCAGCAGCTTGAGCGGACGGAACACCGGGGAGCTGTTTTTT
V: TRBV5-1
size: .
D: .
J: TRBJ2-2

CDR3: CASSITFSYEQYF
DNA: TGTGCCAGTAGTATTACCTTCAGCTACGAGCAGTACTTC
V: TRBV19
size: .
D: .
J: TRBJ2-7

CDR3: CASSLETGLLFF
DNA: TGTGCCAGCAGCCTAGAGACGGGACTGTTGTTTTTT
V: TRBV7-9
size: .
D: .
J: TRBJ1-4

CDR3: CATSDGTGMGETQYF
DNA: TGTGCCACCAGTGATGGGACAGGGATGGGGGAGACCCAGTACTTC
V: TRBV24-1
size: .
D: TRBD1
J: TRBJ2-5

CDR3: CAISTGGITEAFF
DNA: TGTGCCATCAGTACAGGGGGAATCACTGAAGCTTTCTTT
V: TRBV10-3
size: .
D: TRBD1
J: TRBJ1-1

CDR3: CASNSGRWGNEQFF
DNA: TGTGCCAGTAATAGCGGGAGGTGGGGCAATGAGCAGTTCTTC
V: TRBV19
size: .
D: TRBD2
J: TRBJ2-1

CDR3: CASSLIRGYSGNTIYF
DNA: TGTGCCAGCAGTCTAATCAGGGGGTATTCTGGAAACACCATATATTTT
V: TRBV27
size: .
D: TRBD1
J: TRBJ1-3

CDR3: CASSLAAGGSDEQFF
DNA: TGCGCCAGCAGCTTGGCGGCAGGGGGATCCGATGAGCAGTTCTTC
V: TRBV5-1
size: .
D: TRBD1
J: TRBJ2-1

CDR3: CASSWDRAGDEQYF
DNA: TGTGCCAGCAGTTGGGACAGGGCGGGAGACGAGCAGTACTTC
V: TRBV6-5
size: .
D: TRBD1
J: TRBJ2-7

CDR3: CASSDTARQRPCYEQYF
DNA: TGTGCCAGCAGTGACACCGCCCGCCAGCGGCCCTGCTACGAGCAGTACTTC
V: TRBV6-4
size: few
D: .
J: TRBJ2-7

CDR3: CASREQGDEQYF
DNA: TGTGCCAGTAGGGAACAGGGCGACGAGCAGTACTTC
V: TRBV19
size: .
D: .
J: TRBJ2-7

CDR3: CASSEPGLLYNEQFF
DNA: TGTGCCAGCAGTGAACCGGGACTCCTTTACAATGAGCAGTTCTTC
V: TRBV6-1
size: .
D: .
J: TRBJ2-1

CDR3: CASSVSSPSIAGELFF
DNA: TGTGCCAGCAGCGTGTCTAGCCCTTCTATCGCCGGGGAGCTGTTTTTT
V: TRBV9
size: .
D: .
J: TRBJ2-2

CDR3: CASSLLEGAWGTDTQYF
DNA: TGTGCCAGCAGCCTATTGGAGGGCGCATGGGGCACAGATACGCAGTATTTT
V: TRBV7-8
size: once
D: .
J: TRBJ2-3

CDR3: CASSLGSGREQFF
DNA: TGTGCCAGCAGCTTAGGGAGCGGGAGGGAGCAGTTCTTC
V: TRBV11-3
size: .
D: TRBD2
J: TRBJ2-1

CDR3: CASRDLRTGHNEQYF
DNA: TGTGCCAGCAGGGACCTTAGGACAGGGCACAACGAGCAGTACTTC
V: TRBV2
size: .
D: TRBD1
J: TRBJ2-7

CDR3: CASSFWANTEAFF
DNA: TGTGCCAGCAGTTTTTGGGCGAACACTGAAGCTTTCTTT
V: TRBV27
size: .
D: .
J: TRBJ1-1

CDR3: CASSSFPHEQFF
DNA: TGTGCCAGCAGTTCCTTCCCTCATGAGCAGTTCTTC
V: TRBV27
size: .
D: .
J: TRBJ2-1

CDR3: CAWLGTGSYEQYF
DNA: TGTGCCTGGTTAGGGACAGGGTCCTACGAGCAGTACTTC
V: TRBV30
size: .
D: TRBD1
J: TRBJ2-7

CDR3: CASSQAPTADNEQFF
DNA: TGTGCCAGCAGCCAAGCCCCAACCGCGGACAATGAGCAGTTCTTC
V: TRBV4-2
size: .
D: .
J: TRBJ2-1

CDR3: CSVVGREGVDTQYF
DNA: TGCAGCGTTGTAGGGCGGGAGGGGGTAGATACGCAGTATTTT
V: TRBV29-1
size: .
D: TRBD2
J: TRBJ2-3

CDR3: CASSLSKTQYF
DNA: TGTGCCAGCAGTTTATCCAAGACCCAGTACTTC
V: TRBV28
size: .
D: .
J: TRBJ2-5

CDR3: CASSFSSGQGQETQYF
DNA: TGCGCCAGCAGCTTTAGCTCTGGGCAGGGCCAAGAGACCCAGTACTTC
V: TRBV5-1
size: .
D: .
J: TRBJ2-5

CDR3: CASSIDDRIPEAFF
DNA: TGTGCCAGTAGTATCGACGACAGGATCCCTGAAGCTTTCTTT
V: TRBV19
size: .
D: .
J: TRBJ1-1

CDR3: CASSLFRDKATYEQYF
DNA: TGTGCCAGCAGCCTTTTCCGGGACAAGGCGACCTACGAGCAGTACTTC
V: TRBV3-1/TRBV3-2
size: .
D: .
J: TRBJ2-7

CDR3: CASSLDRVRGYTF
DNA: TGTGCCAGCAGTTTGGACAGGGTACGAGGCTACACCTTC
V: TRBV28
size: once
D: TRBD1
J: TRBJ1-2

CDR3: CASGWVTHRPLWTQYF
DNA: TGTGCTAGTGGTTGGGTGACTCACCGGCCTCTATGGACCCAGTACTTC
V: TRBV12-5
size: .
D: .
J: TRBJ2-5

CDR3: CASSQDVLGLEAFF
DNA: TGTGCCAGCAGCCAAGACGTCCTCGGACTCGAAGCTTTCTTT
V: TRBV3-1/TRBV3-2
size: .
D: .
J: TRBJ1-1

CDR3: CASSLSGRGGSYEQYF
DNA: TGTGCCAGCAGTTTATCGGGGCGGGGAGGGTCGTACGAGCAGTACTTC
V: TRBV27
size: .
D: TRBD2
J: TRBJ2-7

CDR3: CASSQRGTGESSYNEQFF
DNA: TGCGCCAGCAGCCAGAGGGGGACAGGGGAGAGCTCCTACAATGAGCAGTTCTTC
V: TRBV4-1
size: .
D: TRBD1
J: TRBJ2-1

CDR3: CASSEYLPDTQYF
DNA: TGTGCCAGCTCTGAATACCTACCAGATACGCAGTATTTT
V: TRBV7-9
size: .
D: .
J: TRBJ2-3

CDR3: CASRAGQRDEQYF
DNA: TGTGCCAGCAGAGCGGGCCAACGGGACGAGCAGTACTTC
V: TRBV28
size: .
D: .
J: TRBJ2-7

CDR3: CASIPKIYNEQFF
DNA: TGCGCCAGCATCCCTAAGATTTACAATGAGCAGTTCTTC
V: TRBV5-1
size: .
D: .
J: TRBJ2-1

CDR3: CASSLETEGSGNTIYF
DNA: TGTGCCAGCAGCTTAGAAACAGAAGGCTCTGGAAACACCATATATTTT
V: TRBV7-2
size: .
D: .
J: TRBJ1-3

CDR3: CASSKGTTYEQYF
DNA: TGTGCCAGTAGTAAGGGGACTACCTACGAGCAGTACTTC
V: TRBV19
size: once
D: TRBD2
J: TRBJ2-7

CDR3: CASSSSSGSRDEQFF
DNA: TGCGCCAGCAGTTCTTCTAGCGGGAGTAGAGATGAGCAGTTCTTC
V: TRBV10-1
size: .
D: TRBD2
J: TRBJ2-1

CDR3: CASSLSAGRSYEQYF
DNA: TGTGCCAGCAGTCTTTCAGCGGGACGATCTTACGAGCAGTACTTC
V: TRBV7-9
size: .
D: TRBD2
J: TRBJ2-7

CDR3: CASSERQLAESYGTF
DNA: TGTGCCAGCAGTGAACGACAACTCGCCGAAAGTTATGGCACCTTC
V: TRBV6-1
size: .
D: .
J: TRBJ1-2

CDR3: CASSAQGGTTEAFF
DNA: TGCGCCAGCAGTGCCCAGGGAGGAACCACTGAAGCTTTCTTT
V: TRBV10-1
size: .
D: .
J: TRBJ1-1

CDR3: CASSIDPQTEAFF
DNA: TGTGCCAGTAGTATAGATCCACAAACGGAAGCTTTCTTT
V: TRBV19
size: .
D: .
J: TRBJ1-1

CDR3: CASSVGGGTGYTF
DNA: TGTGCCAGCAGCGTAGGAGGGGGAACCGGCTACACCTTC
V: TRBV9
size: once
D: .
J: TRBJ1-2

CDR3: CASSLDSSYEQYF
DNA: TGTGCCAGCAGCCTGGACAGCTCCTACGAGCAGTACTTC
V: TRBV11-3
size: .
D: .
J: TRBJ2-7

CDR3: CASSGGTGITSEKLFF
DNA: TGCGCCAGCAGCGGGGGGACAGGGATAACTAGTGAAAAACTGTTTTTT
V: TRBV5-1
size: .
D: TRBD1
J: TRBJ1-4

CDR3: CASSHYSGGGQPQHF
DNA: TGTGCCAGCAGCCATTATTCGGGGGGCGGTCAGCCCCAGCATTTT
V: TRBV16
size: .
D: .
J: TRBJ1-5

CDR3: CASRPTPGYRGGYGYTF
DNA: TGTGCCAGCAGACCTACCCCGGGGTACAGGGGGGGCTATGGCTACACCTTC
V: TRBV7-8
size: .
D: TRBD1
J: TRBJ1-2

CDR3: CAWDPGTGFSYEQYF
DNA: TGTGCCTGGGACCCCGGGACAGGATTCTCCTACGAGCAGTACTTC
V: TRBV30
size: .
D: TRBD1
J: TRBJ2-7

CDR3: CAIRTSGSGNEQFF
DNA: TGTGCCATCAGGACTAGCGGGAGTGGCAATGAGCAGTTCTTC
V: TRBV10-3
size: .
D: TRBD2
J: TRBJ2-1

CDR3: CSVERLREGGNEQFF
DNA: TGCAGCGTTGAAAGGTTGAGGGAGGGCGGCAATGAGCAGTTCTTC
V: TRBV29-1
size: .
D: TRBD2
J: TRBJ2-1

CDR3: CASSLPQPQNEQFF
DNA: TGTGCCAGCAGTTTGCCCCAGCCACAGAATGAGCAGTTCTTC
V: TRBV28
size: .
D: .
J: TRBJ2-1

CDR3: CASSLRDNQPQHF
DNA: TGTGCCAGCAGCTTGCGGGATAATCAGCCCCAGCATTTT
V: TRBV7-2
size: once
D: .
J: TRBJ1-5

CDR3: CASREAGVFSYNEQFF
DNA: TGTGCCAGTAGGGAAGCGGGAGTCTTCTCCTACAATGAGCAGTTCTTC
V: TRBV19
size: .
D: TRBD2
J: TRBJ2-1

CDR3: CASAGGRRTDTQYF
DNA: TGTGCCAGCGCAGGAGGGAGACGCACAGATACGCAGTATTTT
V: TRBV2
size: .
D: .
J: TRBJ2-3

CDR3: CASSLYSLSGNTIYF
DNA: TGTGCCAGCAGCTTATACAGCCTCTCTGGAAACACCATATATTTT
V: TRBV7-9
size: .
D: .
J: TRBJ1-3